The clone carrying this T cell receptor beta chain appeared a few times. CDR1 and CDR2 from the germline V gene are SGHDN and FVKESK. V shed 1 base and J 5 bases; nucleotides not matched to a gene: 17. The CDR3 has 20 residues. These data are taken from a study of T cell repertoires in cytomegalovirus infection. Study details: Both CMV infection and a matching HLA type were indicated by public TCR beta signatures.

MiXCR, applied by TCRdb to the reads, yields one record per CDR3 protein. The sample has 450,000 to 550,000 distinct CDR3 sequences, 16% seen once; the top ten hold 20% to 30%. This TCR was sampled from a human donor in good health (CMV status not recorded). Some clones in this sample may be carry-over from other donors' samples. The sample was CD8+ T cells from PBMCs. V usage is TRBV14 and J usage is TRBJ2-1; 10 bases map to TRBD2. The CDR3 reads CASSQGGIPSGGLRDNEQFF. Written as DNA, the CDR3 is TGTGCCAGCAGCCAAGGGGGGATCCCTAGCGGGGGCCTAAGGGACAATGAGCAGTTCTTC.